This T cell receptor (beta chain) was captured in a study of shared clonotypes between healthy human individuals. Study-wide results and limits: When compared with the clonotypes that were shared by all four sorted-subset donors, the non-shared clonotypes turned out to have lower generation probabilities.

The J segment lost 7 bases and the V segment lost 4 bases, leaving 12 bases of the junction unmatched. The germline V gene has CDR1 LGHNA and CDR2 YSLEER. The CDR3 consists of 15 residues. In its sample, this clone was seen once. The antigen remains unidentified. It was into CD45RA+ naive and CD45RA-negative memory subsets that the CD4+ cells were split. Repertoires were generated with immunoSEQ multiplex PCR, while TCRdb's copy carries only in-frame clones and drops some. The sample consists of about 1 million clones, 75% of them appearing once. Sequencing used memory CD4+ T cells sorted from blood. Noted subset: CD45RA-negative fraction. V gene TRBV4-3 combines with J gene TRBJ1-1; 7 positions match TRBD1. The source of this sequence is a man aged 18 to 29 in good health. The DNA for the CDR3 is TGCGCCAGCAGCCTTCAGACAGGGACTTTAGGTGAAGCTTTCTTT. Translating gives CASSLQTGTLGEAFF.